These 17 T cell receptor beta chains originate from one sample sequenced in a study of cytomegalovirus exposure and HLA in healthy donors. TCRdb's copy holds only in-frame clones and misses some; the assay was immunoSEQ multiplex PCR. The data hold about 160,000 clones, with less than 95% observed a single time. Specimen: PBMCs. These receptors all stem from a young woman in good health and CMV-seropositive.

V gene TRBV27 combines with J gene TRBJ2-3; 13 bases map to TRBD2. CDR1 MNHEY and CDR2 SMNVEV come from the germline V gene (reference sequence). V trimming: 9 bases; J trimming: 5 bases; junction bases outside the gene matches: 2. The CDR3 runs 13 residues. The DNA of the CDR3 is TGTGCCAGTGGGACTAGCGGGAAAGATACGCAGTATTTT. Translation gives CASGTSGKDTQYF.

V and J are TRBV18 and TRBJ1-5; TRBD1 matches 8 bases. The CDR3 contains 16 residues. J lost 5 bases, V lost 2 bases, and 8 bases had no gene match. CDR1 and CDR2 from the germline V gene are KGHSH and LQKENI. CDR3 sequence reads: CASSPRQGAYDQPQHF. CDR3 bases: TGTGCCAGCTCACCAAGGCAGGGGGCCTACGATCAGCCCCAGCATTTT.

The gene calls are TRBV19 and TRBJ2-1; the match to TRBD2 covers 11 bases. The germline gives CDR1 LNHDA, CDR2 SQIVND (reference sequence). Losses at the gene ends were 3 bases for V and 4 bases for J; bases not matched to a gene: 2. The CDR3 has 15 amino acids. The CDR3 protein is CASSMGLADYNEQFF. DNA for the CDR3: TGTGCCAGTAGTATGGGACTAGCGGATTACAATGAGCAGTTCTTC.

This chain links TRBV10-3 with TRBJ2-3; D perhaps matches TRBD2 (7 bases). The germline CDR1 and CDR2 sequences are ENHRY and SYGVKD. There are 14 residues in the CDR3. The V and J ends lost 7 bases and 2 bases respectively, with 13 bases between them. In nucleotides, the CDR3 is TGTGCCATCACCCCGGGGGGCCTCACAGATACGCAGTATTTT. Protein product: CAITPGGLTDTQYF.

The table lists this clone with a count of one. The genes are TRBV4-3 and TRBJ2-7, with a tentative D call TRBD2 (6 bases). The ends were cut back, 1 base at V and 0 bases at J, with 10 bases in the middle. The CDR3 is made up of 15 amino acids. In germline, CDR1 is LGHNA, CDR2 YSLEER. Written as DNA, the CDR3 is TGCGCCAGCAGCCAAGTTAGCGGTTCCTCCTACGAGCAGTACTTC. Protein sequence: CASSQVSGSSYEQYF.

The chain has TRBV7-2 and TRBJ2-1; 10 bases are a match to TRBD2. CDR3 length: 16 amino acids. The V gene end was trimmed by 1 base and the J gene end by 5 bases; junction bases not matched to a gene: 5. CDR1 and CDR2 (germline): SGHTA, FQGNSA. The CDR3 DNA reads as TGTGCCAGCAGCTTAGTTAGCGGACTAGCGGACAATGAGCAGTTCTTC. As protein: CASSLVSGLADNEQFF.

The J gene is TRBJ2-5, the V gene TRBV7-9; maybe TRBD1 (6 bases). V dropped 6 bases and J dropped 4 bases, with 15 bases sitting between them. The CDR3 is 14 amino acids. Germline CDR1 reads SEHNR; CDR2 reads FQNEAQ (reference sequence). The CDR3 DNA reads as TGTGCCAGCAGTCTAGGTGGGACACCAGAGACCCAGTACTTC. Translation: CASSLGGTPETQYF.

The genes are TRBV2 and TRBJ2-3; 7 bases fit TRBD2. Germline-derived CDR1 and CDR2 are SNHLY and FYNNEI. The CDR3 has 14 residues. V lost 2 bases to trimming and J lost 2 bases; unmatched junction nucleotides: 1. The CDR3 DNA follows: TGTGCCAGCAGTGAAAGCGGGGACACAGATACGCAGTATTTT. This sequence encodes CASSESGDTDTQYF.

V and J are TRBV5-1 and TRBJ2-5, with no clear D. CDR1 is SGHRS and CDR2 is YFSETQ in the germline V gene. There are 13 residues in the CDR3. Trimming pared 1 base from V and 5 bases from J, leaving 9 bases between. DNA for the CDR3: TGCGCCAGCAGCTTGTGGCTAGAGGAGACCCAGTACTTC. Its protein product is CASSLWLEETQYF.

The CDR3: CASSLGVFYGYTF. The CDR3 coding sequence is TGTGCCAGTAGTCTCGGGGTTTTCTATGGCTACACCTTC. The V call is TRBV19, the J call TRBJ1-2; D is unresolved. CDR1 and CDR2 from the germline V gene are LNHDA and SQIVND (reference sequence). Trimming stripped 5 bases from V and 4 bases from J, with 11 bases between. CDR3 length: 13 amino acids.

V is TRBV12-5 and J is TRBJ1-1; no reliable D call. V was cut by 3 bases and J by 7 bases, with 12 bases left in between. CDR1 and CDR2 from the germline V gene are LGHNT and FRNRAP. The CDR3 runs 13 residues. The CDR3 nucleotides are TGTGCTAGTGGTTTAGCCGGCGGGCTTGAAGCTTTCTTT. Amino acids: CASGLAGGLEAFF.

The DNA of the CDR3 is TGTGCCTGGCAGCAGGAATCTATTAACGAGCAGTACTTC. As protein: CAWQQESINEQYF. The chain couples TRBV30 to TRBJ2-7, with unresolved D. The V gene's germline CDR1 is GTSNPN and CDR2 SVGIG (reference sequence). Trimming pared 5 bases from V and 5 bases from J, leaving 16 bases between. The CDR3 extends over 13 amino acids.

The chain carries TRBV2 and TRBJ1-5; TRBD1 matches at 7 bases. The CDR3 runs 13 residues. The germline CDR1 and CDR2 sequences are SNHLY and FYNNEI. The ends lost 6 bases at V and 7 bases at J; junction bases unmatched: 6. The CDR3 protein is CASRGQAGQPQHF. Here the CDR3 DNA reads TGTGCCAGCAGAGGACAGGCAGGGCAGCCCCAGCATTTT.

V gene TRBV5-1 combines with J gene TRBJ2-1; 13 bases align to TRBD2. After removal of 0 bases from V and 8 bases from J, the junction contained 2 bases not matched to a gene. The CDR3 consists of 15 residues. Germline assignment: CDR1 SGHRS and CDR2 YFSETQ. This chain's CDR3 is CASSLGTSGSDEQFF. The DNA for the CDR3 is TGCGCCAGCAGCTTGGGGACTAGCGGGAGTGATGAGCAGTTCTTC.

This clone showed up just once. The DNA for the CDR3 is TGTGCCAGCAGCTTGGAAGGGCGGGAGAACAATGAGCAGTTCTTC. Protein product: CASSLEGRENNEQFF. V and J are TRBV5-5 and TRBJ2-1; 7 nucleotides line up with TRBD2. CDR1 SGHKS and CDR2 YYEKEE come from the germline V gene (reference sequence). CDR3 length: 15 residues. V shed 0 bases, J shed 5 bases, and the junction held 5 bases outside the gene matches.

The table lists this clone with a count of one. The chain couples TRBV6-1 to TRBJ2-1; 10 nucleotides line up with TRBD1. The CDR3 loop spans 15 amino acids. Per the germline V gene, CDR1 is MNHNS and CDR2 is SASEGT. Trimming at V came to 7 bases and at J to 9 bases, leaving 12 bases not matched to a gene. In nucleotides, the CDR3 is TGTGCCAGCAACCGGGACAGGGGTCGCGACGTTGAGCAGTTCTTC. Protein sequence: CASNRDRGRDVEQFF.

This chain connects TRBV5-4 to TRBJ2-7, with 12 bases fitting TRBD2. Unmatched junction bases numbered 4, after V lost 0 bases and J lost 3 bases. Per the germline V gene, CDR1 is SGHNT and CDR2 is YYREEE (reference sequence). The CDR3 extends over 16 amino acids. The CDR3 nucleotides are TGTGCCAGCAGCTTGGGGGGGACTAGCGGGTTCTACGAGCAGTACTTC. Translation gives CASSLGGTSGFYEQYF.